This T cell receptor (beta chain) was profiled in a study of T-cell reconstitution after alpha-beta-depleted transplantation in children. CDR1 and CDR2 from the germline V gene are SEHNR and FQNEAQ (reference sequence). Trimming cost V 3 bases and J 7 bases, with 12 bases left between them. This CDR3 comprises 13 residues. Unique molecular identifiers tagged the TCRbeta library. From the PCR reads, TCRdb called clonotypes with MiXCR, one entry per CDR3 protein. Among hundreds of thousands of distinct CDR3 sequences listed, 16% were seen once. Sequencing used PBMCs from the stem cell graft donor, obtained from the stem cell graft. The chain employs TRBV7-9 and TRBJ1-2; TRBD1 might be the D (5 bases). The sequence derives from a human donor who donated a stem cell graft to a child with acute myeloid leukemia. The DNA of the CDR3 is TGTGCCAGCAGCTTGTCAGGGAAGGCTGGCTACACCTTC. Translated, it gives CASSLSGKAGYTF.